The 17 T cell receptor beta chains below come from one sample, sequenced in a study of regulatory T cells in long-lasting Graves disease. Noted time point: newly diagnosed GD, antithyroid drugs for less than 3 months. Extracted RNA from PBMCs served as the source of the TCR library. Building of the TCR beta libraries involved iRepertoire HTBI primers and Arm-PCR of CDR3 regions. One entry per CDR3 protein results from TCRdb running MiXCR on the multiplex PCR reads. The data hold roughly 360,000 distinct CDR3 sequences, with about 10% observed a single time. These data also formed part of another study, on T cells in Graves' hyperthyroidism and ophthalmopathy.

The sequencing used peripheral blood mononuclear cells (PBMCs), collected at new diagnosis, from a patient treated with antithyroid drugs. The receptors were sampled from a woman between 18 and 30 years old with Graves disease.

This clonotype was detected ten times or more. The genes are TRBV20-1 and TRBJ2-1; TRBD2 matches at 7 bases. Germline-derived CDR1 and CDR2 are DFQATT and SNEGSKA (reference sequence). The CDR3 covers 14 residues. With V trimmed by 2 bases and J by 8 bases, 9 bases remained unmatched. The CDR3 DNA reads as TGCAGTGCTAGATGGCCGGGGGGTCACGATGAGCAGTTCTTC. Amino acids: CSARWPGGHDEQFF.

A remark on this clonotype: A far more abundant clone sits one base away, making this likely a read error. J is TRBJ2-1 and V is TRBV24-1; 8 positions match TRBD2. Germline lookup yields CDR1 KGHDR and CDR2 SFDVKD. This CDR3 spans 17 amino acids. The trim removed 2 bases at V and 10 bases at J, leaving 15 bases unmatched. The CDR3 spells CATSDSGGSGTQVEQFF. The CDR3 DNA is TGTGCCACCAGTGATTCTGGGGGTAGCGGGACGCAGGTCGAGCAGTTCTTC.

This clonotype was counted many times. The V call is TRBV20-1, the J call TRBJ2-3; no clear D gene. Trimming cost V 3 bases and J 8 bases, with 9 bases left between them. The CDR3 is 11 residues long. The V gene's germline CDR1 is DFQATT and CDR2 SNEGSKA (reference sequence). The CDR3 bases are TGCAGTGCTAGTAGTATGCTTACGCAGTATTTT. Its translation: CSASSMLTQYF.

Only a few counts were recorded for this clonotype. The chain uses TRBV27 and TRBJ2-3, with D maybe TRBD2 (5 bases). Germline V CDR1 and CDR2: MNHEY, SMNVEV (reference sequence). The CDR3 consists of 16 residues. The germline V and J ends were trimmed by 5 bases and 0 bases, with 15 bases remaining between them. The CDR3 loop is CASSPYAGSSTDTQYF. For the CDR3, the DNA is TGTGCCAGCAGTCCATATGCGGGTTCGAGCACAGATACGCAGTATTTT.

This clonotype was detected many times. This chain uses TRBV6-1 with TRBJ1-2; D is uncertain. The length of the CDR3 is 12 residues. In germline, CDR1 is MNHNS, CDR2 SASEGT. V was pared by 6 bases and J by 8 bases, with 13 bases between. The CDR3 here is CASRKTSGGYTF. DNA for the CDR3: TGTGCCAGCAGGAAGACCAGTGGAGGCTACACCTTC.

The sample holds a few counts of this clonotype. The CDR3 region has the DNA TGCAGTGCTAGAGCCCCGACCGGGGACCCGGTCGAGCAGTACTTC. It codes for CSARAPTGDPVEQYF. V is TRBV20-1 and J is TRBJ2-7; tentatively, D is TRBD1 or TRBD2 (5 bases each). V was pared by 1 base and J by 6 bases, with 19 bases between. The CDR3 consists of 15 residues. Germline-derived CDR1 and CDR2 are DFQATT and SNEGSKA (reference sequence).

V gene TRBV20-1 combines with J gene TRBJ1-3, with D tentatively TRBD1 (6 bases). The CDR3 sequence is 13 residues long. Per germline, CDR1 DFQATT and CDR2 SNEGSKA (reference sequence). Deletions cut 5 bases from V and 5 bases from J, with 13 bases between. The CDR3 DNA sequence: TGCAGTGCTCCCAGACAGGAACGAAACACCATATATTTT. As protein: CSAPRQERNTIYF.

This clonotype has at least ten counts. In nucleotides, the CDR3 is TGTGCCAGCAGCTTAATGCCAGGGGGGTGGATGGAGCAGTACTTC. This sequence encodes CASSLMPGGWMEQYF. This chain joins TRBV7-3 and TRBJ2-7, with D possibly matching TRBD1 (7 bases). The CDR3 covers 15 residues. The germline gives CDR1 SGHTA, CDR2 FQGTGA. V was trimmed by 1 base and J by 7 bases, leaving 17 bases between them. The full variable domain, rest sourced from reference TRBV7-3 and TRBJ2-7, is GAGVSQTPSNKVTEKGKYVELRCDPISGHTALYWYRQSLGQGPEFLIYFQGTGAADDSGLPNDRFFAVRPEGSVSTLKIQRTERGDSAVYLCASSLMPGGWMEQYFGPGTRLTVT.

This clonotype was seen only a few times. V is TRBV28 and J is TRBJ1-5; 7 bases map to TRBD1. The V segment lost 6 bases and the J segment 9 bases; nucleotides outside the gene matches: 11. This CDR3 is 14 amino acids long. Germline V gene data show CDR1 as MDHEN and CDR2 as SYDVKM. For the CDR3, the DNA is TGTGCCAGCAGACCCACAGGGGACCGAGGGCCCCAGCATTTT. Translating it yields CASRPTGDRGPQHF.

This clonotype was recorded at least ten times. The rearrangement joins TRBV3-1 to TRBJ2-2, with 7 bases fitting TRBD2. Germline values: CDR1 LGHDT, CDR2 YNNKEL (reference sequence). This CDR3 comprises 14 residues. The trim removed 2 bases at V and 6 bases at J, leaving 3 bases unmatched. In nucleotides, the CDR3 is TGTGCCAGCAGCCAATGGGCGGGGGCCGGGGAGCTGTTTTTT. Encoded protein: CASSQWAGAGELFF.

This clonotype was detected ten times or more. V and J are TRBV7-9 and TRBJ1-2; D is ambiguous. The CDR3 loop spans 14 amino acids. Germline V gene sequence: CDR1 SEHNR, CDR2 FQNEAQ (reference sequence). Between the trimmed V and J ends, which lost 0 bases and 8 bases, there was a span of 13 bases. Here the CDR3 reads CASSLATAERGYTF. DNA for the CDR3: TGTGCCAGCAGCTTAGCAACGGCAGAGCGGGGCTACACCTTC.

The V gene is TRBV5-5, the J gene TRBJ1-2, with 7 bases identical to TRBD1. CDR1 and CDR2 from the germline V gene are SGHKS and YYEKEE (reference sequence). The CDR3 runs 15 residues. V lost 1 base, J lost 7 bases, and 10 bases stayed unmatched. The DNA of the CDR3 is TGTGCCAGCAGCTTGATTACAGGGGACCCTTTTGGCTACACCTTC. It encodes CASSLITGDPFGYTF.

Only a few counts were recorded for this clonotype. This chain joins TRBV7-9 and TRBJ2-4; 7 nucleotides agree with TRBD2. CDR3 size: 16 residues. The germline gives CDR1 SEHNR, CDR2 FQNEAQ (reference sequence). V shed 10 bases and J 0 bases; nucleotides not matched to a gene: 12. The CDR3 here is CATLHWAGEAKNIQYF. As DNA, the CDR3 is TGTGCCACACTGCATTGGGCGGGGGAAGCCAAAAACATTCAGTACTTC.

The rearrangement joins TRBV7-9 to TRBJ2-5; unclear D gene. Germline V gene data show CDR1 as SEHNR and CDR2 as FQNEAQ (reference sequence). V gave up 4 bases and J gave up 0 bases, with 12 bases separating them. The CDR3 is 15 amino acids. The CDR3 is CASSSTARNQETQYF. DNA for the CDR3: TGTGCCAGCAGCTCGACGGCCAGAAACCAAGAGACCCAGTACTTC. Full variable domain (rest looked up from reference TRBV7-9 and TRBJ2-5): DTGVSQNPRHKITKRGQNVTFRCDPISEHNRLYWYRQTLGQGPEFLTYFQNEAQLEKSRLLSDRFSAERPKGSFSTLEIQRTEQGDSAMYLCASSSTARNQETQYFGPGTRLLVL.

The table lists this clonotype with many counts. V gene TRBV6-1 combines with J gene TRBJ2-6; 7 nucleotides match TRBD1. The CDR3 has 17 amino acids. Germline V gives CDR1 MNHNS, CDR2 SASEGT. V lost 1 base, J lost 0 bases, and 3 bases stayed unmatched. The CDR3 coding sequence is TGTGCCAGCAGTGAAGGGACAGGCTTCTCTGGGGCCAACGTCCTGACTTTC. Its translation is CASSEGTGFSGANVLTF.

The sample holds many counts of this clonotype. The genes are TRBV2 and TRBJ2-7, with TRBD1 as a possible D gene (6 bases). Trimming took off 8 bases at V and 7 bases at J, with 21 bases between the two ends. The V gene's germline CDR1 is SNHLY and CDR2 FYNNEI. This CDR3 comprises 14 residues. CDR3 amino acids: CASGSPGYQGEQYV. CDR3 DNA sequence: TGTGCCAGCGGTTCCCCAGGGTACCAGGGGGAGCAGTACGTC.

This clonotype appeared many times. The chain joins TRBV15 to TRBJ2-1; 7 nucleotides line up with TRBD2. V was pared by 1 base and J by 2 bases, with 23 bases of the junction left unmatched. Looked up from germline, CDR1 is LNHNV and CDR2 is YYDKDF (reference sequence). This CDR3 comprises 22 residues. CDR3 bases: TGTGCCACCAGCAGAGGAGCGTACCCTTGGGGGAAACTAAGCGGGGCCTACAATGAGCAGTTCTTC. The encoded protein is CATSRGAYPWGKLSGAYNEQFF.